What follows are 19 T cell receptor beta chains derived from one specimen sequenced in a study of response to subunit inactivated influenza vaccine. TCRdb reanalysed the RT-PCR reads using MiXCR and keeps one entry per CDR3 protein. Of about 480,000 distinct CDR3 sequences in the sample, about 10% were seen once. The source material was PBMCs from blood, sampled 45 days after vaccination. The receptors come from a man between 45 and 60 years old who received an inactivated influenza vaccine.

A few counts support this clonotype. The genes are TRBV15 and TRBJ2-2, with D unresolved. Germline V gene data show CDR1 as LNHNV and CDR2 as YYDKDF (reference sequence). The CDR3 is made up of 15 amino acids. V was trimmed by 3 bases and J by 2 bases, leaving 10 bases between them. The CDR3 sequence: CATSSSVLNTGELFF. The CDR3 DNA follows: TGTGCCACCAGCAGTTCGGTGTTAAACACCGGGGAGCTGTTTTTT.

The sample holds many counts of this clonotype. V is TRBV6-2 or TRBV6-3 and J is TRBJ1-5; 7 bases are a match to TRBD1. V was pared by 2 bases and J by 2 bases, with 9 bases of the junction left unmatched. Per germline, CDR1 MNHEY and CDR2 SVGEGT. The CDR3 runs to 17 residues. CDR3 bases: TGTGCCAGCAGTTACCACAGACAGGGAATTGGCAATCAGCCCCAGCATTTT. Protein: CASSYHRQGIGNQPQHF.

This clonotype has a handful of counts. For the CDR3, the DNA is TGTGCCAGCAGCTTAACCAGGGTGCAGCCCCAGCATTTT. Translation gives CASSLTRVQPQHF. This chain links TRBV7-2 with TRBJ1-5, with a weak D call TRBD1 (5 bases). Germline loops: CDR1 SGHTA, CDR2 FQGNSA. This CDR3 comprises 13 residues. Trimming removed 2 bases at V and 7 bases at J, with 9 bases between.

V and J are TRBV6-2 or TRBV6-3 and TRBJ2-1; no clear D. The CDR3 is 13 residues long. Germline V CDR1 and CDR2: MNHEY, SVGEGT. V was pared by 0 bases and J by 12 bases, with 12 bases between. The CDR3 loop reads CASSYSGSVRQFF. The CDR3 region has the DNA TGTGCCAGCAGTTACTCCGGGTCGGTACGGCAGTTCTTC.

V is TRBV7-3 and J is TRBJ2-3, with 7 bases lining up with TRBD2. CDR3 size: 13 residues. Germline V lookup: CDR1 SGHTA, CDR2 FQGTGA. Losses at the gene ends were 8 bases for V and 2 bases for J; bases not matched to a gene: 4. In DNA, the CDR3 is TGTGCCAGCGCCGGGACTAACACAGATACGCAGTATTTT. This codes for CASAGTNTDTQYF.

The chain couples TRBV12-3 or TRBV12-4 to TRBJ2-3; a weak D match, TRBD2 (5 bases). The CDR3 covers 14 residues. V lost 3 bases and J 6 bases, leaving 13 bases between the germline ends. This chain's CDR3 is CASSFPAAGDTQYF. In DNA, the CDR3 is TGTGCCAGCAGTTTCCCAGCGGCCGGGGATACGCAGTATTTT.

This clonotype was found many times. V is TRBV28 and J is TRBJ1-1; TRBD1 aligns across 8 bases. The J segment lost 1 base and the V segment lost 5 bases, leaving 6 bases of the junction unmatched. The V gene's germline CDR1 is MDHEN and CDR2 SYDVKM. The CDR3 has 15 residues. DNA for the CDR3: TGTGCCAGCAGTGACCCTGACAGGGGGAACACTGAAGCTTTCTTT. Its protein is CASSDPDRGNTEAFF. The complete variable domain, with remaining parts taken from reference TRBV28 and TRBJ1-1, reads DVKVTQSSRYLVKRTGEKVFLECVQDMDHENMFWYRQDPGLGLRLIYFSYDVKMKEKGDIPEGYSVSREKKERFSLILESASTNQTSMYLCASSDPDRGNTEAFFGQGTRLTVV.

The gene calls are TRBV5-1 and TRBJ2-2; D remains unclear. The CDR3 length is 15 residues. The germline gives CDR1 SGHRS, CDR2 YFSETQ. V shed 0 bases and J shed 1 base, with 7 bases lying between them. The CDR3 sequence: CASSLGAGNTGELFF. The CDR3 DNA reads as TGCGCCAGCAGCTTGGGTGCAGGGAACACCGGGGAGCTGTTTTTT.

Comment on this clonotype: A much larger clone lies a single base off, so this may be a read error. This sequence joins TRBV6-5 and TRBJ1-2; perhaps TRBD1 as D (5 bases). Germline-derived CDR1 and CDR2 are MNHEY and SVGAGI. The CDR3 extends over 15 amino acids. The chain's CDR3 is CASSDSGGRNYGYTF. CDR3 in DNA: TGTGCCAGCAGTGACTCGGGGGGAAGAAACTATGGCTACACCTTC.

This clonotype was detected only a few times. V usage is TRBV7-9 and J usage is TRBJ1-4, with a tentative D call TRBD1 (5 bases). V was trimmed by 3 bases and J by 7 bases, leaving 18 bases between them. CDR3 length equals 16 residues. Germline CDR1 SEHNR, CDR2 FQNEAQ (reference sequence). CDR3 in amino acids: CASSFLERDVSEKLFF. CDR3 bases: TGTGCCAGCAGCTTTCTTGAGCGGGACGTTAGTGAAAAACTGTTTTTT. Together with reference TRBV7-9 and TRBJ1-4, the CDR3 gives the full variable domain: DTGVSQNPRHKITKRGQNVTFRCDPISEHNRLYWYRQTLGQGPEFLTYFQNEAQLEKSRLLSDRFSAERPKGSFSTLEIQRTEQGDSAMYLCASSFLERDVSEKLFFGSGTQLSVL.

The CDR3 bases are TGTGCCAGCAGCCGCTTCCGAGGACAAAACTATGGCTACACCTTC. Translated: CASSRFRGQNYGYTF. This rearrangement joins TRBV3-1 to TRBJ1-2, with D possibly TRBD1 on 5 matching bases. Germline V gene data show CDR1 as LGHDT and CDR2 as YNNKEL (reference sequence). The CDR3 consists of 15 residues. V was trimmed by 4 bases and J by 2 bases, leaving 14 bases between them.

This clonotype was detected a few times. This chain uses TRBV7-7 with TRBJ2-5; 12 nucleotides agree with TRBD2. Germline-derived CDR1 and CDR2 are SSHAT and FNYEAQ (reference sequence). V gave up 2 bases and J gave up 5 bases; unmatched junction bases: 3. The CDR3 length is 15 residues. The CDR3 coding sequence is TGTGCCAGCAGCTTATCCGGACTAGCGGGGGAGACCCAGTACTTC. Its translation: CASSLSGLAGETQYF.

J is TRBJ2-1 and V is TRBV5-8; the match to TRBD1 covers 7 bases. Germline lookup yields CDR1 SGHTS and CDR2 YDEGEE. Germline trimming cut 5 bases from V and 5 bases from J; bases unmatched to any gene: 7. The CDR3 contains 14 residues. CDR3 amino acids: CASRRTGLDNEQFF. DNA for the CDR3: TGTGCCAGCAGGCGGACAGGCCTCGACAATGAGCAGTTCTTC.

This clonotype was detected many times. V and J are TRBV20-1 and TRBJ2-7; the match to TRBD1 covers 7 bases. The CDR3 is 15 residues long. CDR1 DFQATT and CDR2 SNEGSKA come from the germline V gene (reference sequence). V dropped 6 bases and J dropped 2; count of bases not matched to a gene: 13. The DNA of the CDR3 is TGCAGTGCCAACTCGCCCCGGGACAGTACCTACGAGCAGTACTTC. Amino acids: CSANSPRDSTYEQYF.

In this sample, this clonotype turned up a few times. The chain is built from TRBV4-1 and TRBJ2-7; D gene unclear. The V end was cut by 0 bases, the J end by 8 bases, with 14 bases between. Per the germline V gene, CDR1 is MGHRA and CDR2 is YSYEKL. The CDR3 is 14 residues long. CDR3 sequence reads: CASSQEITGVQQYF. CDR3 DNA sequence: TGCGCCAGCAGCCAAGAGATCACCGGCGTACAGCAGTACTTC.

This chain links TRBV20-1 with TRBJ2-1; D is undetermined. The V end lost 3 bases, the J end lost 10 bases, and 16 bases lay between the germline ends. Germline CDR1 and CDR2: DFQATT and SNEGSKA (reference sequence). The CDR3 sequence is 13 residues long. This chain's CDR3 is CSASSGGRREQFF. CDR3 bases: TGCAGTGCTAGTTCGGGTGGCCGTCGGGAGCAGTTCTTC.

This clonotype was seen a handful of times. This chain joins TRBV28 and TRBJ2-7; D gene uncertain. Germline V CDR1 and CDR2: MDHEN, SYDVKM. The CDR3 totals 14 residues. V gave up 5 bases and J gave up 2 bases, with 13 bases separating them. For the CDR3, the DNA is TGTGCCAGCAGTAGTACTTGGTCGCCCTACGAGCAGTACTTC. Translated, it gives CASSSTWSPYEQYF.

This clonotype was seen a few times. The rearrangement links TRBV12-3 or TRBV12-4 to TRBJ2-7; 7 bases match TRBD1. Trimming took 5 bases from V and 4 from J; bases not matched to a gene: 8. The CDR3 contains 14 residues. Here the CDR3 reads CASSPRDSPYEQYF. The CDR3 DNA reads TGTGCCAGCAGTCCCCGGGACAGTCCTTACGAGCAGTACTTC.

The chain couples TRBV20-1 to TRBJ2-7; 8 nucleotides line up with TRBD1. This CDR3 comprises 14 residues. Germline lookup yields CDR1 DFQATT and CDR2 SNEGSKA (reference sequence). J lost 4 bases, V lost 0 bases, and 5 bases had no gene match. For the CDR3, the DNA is TGCAGTGCTAGAGATGCAGGGGGCGGGTACGAGCAGTACTTC. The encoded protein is CSARDAGGGYEQYF.